This entry concerns a single T cell receptor beta chain. Its specificity is unknown. The data originate from a study of shared clonotypes between healthy human individuals. Study-level results: Investigators expected sequencing depth to affect clonotype sharing among donors.

The study ran the assay at deep level. Only in-frame clones appear in the TCRdb table, and some are missing; sequencing was by immunoSEQ multiplex PCR. This sample has about 2.3 million clones, with around 93% found just once. This CDR3 has 17 residues. Germline CDR1 and CDR2: MNHEY and SMNVEV (reference sequence). V lost 6 bases to trimming and J lost 7 bases, with 28 bases between them. The source of this sequence is a man between 18 and 29 years old in good health. Some clones in this sample may be carry-over from other donors' samples. Sequences were obtained from naive CD4+ T cells from PBMCs. Specified subset: CD45RA+ positively selected. The chain couples TRBV27 to TRBJ2-7, with D maybe TRBD2 (5 bases). The CDR3 is CASSMTIAKEVSWEQYF. CDR3 bases: TGTGCCAGCAGCATGACTATAGCGAAGGAGGTTAGTTGGGAGCAGTACTTC.